This TCR beta chain was captured in a study of T cell responses to AZD1222 COVID-19 vaccine (dated by TCRdb to the early 2020s). At the level of the whole study: A total of around 240 trial participants underwent TCR sequencing, of whom approximately 210 received two doses of AZD1222 and about 26 received two doses of the MenACWY control vaccine. Trial participants were enrolled by age into subgroups of 18-55, 56-69 and 70-plus years, and about 150, 27 and 61 TCR-sequenced participants, respectively, were included in these subgroups.

In regard to this clone: Its antigen target is currently unknown. Within one base of it there is no much larger clone, and no base qualities were kept.

There are 11 amino acids in the CDR3, from cysteine to phenylalanine inclusive. Only the CDR3 portion is preserved as DNA: 33 bases, with reading frame beginning at the first base. CDR1 and CDR2, looked up from the germline V gene, are KGHSH and LQKENI. Trimming removed 4 bases from V and 4 bases from J, leaving 2 bases between the germline ends. General conclusions and limits of the study: Only six AZD1222 recipients were SARS-CoV-2 seropositive at baseline, limiting conclusions about previously exposed vaccinees. The whole spike protein was spanned by vaccine-associated CD4 TCRs, and dominant responses were seen in regions 160-218 and 743-854. The 56-69-year group was small, and its depth increase did not reach significance, likely because of low power. Nearly half of unique spike-specific TCRs reportedly recognized epitopes outside regions mutated in the B.1.351 and B.1.1.7 variants. Participants were mostly white British and included more females than males, and it was suggested by the authors that clonal diversity may have been underestimated. No day 14 peak-response samples were available, so repertoires were characterized only after the peak T cell response. After two AZD1222 doses, both the breadth and the depth of spike-specific TCRs were significantly higher than at day 0 and than in MenACWY recipients.

What this sample's time point label stands for: about 28 days (+/-7) after the second vaccine dose. Because spike-specific TCR depth and breadth did not differ between the two schedules, AZD1222 recipients who got a second dose at roughly 4 weeks were pooled with those who got a second dose at roughly 12 weeks. Vaccinee samples were obtained from the UK trials COV001 and COV002, which included a single-blind randomized controlled phase 2/3 trial of AZD1222 (ChAdOx1 nCoV-19) in healthy adults. For TCRbeta chain sequencing, PBMC samples from trial participants were taken at day 0 and at day 28 after the second dose. The CDR3 regions of human TCRbeta chains were analyzed by immunosequencing. Per the original workflow: TCRs in the repertoires were compared against a reference library of SARS-CoV-2-specific TCRs that had been generated with the MIRA antigen-specificity platform. Breadth was defined as the fraction of unique TCRs that were SARS-CoV-2-associated. Depth was defined as the fraction of total T cells that were SARS-CoV-2-associated. Using the MIRA data, each spike-specific TCR was assigned both to the spike region to which the TCR was reactive and to a CD4 or CD8 class. Log10-transformed breadth and depth values were compared by one-way ANOVA with Sidak's multiple comparisons tests. Here the immuneACCESS table is served through TCRdb, limited to in-frame sequences with V and J called. Missing clones are a known gap in these copies; in checked studies unresolved V genes cover under half, and the rest lacks a known reason. V and J calls and clone size are copied from that table; D and trimming were computed from the DNA. Present in this sample are around 65,000 clones, over 80% of which were seen just once. The ten top clones hold around 25% of the sample.

The V and J segments used are TRBV18 and TRBJ2-1, with no D gene named confidently. Material: peripheral blood, obtained 28 days after the second AZD1222 dose. The receptor's source is an adult who received the AZD1222 COVID-19 vaccine. This receptor has the CDR3 CASSQYNEQFF. The DNA sequence reads TGTGCCAGCTCACAGTACAATGAGCAGTTCTTC.